This TCR beta chain was retrieved from a study of shared clonotypes between healthy human individuals. Study summary: A couple of female and a few male donors aged 18 to 49 were enrolled.

The CDR3 is made up of 14 amino acids. CDR1 and CDR2 (germline): SGDLS, YYNGEE. The V gene lost 0 bases and the J gene lost 0 bases, with 7 bases spanning the gap. Study-level points and caveats: Shared clonotypes: roughly 4.5% naive CD4, under 4% naive CD8, about 2.5% memory CD4, under 0.45% memory CD8.

This was a deep-level run. The assay was immunoSEQ multiplex PCR, and TCRdb's table has in-frame clones only and misses some. The sample lists roughly 1 million clones, around 76% occurring once. For this clone: Its target is not known.

This receptor was taken from a man aged 18 to 35 in good health. The rearrangement links TRBV9 to TRBJ2-7; unclear D gene. The sample consisted of memory CD4+ T cells sorted from blood. Specified subset: CD45RA-negative fraction. The CDR3 DNA sequence: TGTGCCAGCAGCGTAGGGGTCCTCTCCTACGAGCAGTACTTC. As protein: CASSVGVLSYEQYF.